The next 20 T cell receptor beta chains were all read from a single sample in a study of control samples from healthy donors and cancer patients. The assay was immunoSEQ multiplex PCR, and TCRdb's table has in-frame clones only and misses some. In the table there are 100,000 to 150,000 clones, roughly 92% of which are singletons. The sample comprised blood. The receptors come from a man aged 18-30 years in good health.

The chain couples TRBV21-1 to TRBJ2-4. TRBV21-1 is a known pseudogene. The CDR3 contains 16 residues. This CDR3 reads CASSKGSARAKNIQYF. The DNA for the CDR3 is TGTGCCAGCAGCAAAGGGTCGGCCAGAGCCAAAAACATTCAGTACTTC.

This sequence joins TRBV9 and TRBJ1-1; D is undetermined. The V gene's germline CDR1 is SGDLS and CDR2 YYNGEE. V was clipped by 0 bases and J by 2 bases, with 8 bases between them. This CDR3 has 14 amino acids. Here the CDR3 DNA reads TGTGCCAGCAGCGTAGAGTGGGCTAACACTGAAGCTTTCTTT. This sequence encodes CASSVEWANTEAFF.

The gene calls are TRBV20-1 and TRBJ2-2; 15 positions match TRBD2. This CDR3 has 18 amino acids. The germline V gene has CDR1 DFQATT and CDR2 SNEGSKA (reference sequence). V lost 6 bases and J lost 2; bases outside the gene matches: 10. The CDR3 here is CSASPVGLAGGNTGELFF. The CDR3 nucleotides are TGCAGTGCGAGTCCGGTGGGACTAGCGGGGGGAAACACCGGGGAGCTGTTTTTT.

CDR3 bases: TGTGCCAGCTCACCACCGAGTACGGGGAATGGAAACACCATATATTTT. It translates to CASSPPSTGNGNTIYF. This chain connects TRBV18 to TRBJ1-3; D is unresolved. Trimming took off 0 bases at V and 3 bases at J, with 12 bases between the two ends. Germline V gives CDR1 KGHSH, CDR2 LQKENI. This CDR3 is built from 16 residues.

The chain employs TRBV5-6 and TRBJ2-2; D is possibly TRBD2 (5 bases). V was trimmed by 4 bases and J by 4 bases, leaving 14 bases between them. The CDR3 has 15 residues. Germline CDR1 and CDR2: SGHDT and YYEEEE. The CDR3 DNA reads TGTGCCAGCAGCGACTATCACTTGCTCACCGGGGAGCTGTTTTTT. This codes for CASSDYHLLTGELFF.

The CDR3 sequence is CASTQGGGISAQHF. The CDR3 DNA reads TGTGCCAGTACCCAGGGAGGGGGGATATCGGCCCAGCATTTT. The chain is built from TRBV19 and TRBJ1-5; weak D call: TRBD1 (6 bases). The CDR3 sequence is 14 residues long. Looked up from germline, CDR1 is LNHDA and CDR2 is SQIVND (reference sequence). V was pared by 7 bases and J by 11 bases, with 21 bases between.

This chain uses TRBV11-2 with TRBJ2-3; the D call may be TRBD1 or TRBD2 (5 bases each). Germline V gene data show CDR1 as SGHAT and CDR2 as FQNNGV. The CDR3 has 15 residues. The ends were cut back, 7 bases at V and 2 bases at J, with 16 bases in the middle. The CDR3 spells CASNYRGRDTDTQYF. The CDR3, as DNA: TGTGCCAGCAACTACCGGGGCCGGGACACAGATACGCAGTATTTT.

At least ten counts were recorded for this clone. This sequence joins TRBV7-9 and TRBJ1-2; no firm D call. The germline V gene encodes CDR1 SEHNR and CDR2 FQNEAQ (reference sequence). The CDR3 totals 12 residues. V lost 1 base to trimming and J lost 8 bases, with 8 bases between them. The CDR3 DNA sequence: TGTGCCAGCAGCTTAGACGACCAAGGCTACACCTTC. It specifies CASSLDDQGYTF. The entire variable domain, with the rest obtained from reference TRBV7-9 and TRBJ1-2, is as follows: DTGVSQNPRHKITKRGQNVTFRCDPISEHNRLYWYRQTLGQGPEFLTYFQNEAQLEKSRLLSDRFSAERPKGSFSTLEIQRTEQGDSAMYLCASSLDDQGYTFGSGTRLTVV.

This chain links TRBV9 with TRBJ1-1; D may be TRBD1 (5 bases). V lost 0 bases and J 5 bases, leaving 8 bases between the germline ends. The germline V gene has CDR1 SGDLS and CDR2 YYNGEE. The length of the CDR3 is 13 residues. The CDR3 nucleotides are TGTGCCAGCAGCGTAGAGGGGATGACTGAAGCTTTCTTT. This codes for CASSVEGMTEAFF. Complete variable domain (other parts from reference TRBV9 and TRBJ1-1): DSGVTQTPKHLITATGQRVTLRCSPRSGDLSVYWYQQSLDQGLQFLIQYYNGEERAKGNILERFSAQQFPDLHSELNLSSLELGDSALYFCASSVEGMTEAFFGQGTRLTVV.

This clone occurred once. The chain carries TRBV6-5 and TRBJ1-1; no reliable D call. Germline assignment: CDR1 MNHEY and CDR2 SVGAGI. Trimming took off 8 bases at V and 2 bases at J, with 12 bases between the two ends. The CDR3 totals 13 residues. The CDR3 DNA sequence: TGTGCCAGCTCTGTGGTTCGTAACACTGAAGCTTTCTTT. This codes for CASSVVRNTEAFF.

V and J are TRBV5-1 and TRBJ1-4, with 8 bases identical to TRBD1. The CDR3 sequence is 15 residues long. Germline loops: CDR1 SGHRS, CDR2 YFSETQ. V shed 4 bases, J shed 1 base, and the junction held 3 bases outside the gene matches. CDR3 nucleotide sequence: TGCGCCAGCAGCCCGACAGGGGTAACTAATGAAAAACTGTTTTTT. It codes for CASSPTGVTNEKLFF.

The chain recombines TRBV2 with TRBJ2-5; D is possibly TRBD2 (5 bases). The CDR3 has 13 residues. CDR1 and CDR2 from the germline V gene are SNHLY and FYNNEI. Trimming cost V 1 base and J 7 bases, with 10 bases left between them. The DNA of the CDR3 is TGTGCCAGCAGTGAAGGGCGGGTAGGGACCCAGTACTTC. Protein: CASSEGRVGTQYF.

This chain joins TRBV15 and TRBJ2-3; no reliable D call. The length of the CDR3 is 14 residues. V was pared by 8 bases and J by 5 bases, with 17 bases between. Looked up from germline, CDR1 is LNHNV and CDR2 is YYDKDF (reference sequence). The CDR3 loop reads CATSAGNHIDTQYF. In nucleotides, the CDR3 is TGTGCCACCTCCGCTGGCAACCATATAGATACGCAGTATTTT. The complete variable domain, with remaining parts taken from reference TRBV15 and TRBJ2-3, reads DAMVIQNPRYQVTQFGKPVTLSCSQTLNHNVMYWYQQKSSQAPKLLFHYYDKDFNNEADTPDNFQSRRPNTSFCFLDIRSPGLGDTAMYLCATSAGNHIDTQYFGPGTRLTVL.

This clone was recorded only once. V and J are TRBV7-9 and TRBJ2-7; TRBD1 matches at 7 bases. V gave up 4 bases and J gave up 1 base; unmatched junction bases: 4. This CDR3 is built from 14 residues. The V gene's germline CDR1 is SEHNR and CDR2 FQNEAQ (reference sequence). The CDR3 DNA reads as TGTGCCAGCAGCTCGACGGACAGGTCCTACGAGCAGTACTTC. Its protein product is CASSSTDRSYEQYF.

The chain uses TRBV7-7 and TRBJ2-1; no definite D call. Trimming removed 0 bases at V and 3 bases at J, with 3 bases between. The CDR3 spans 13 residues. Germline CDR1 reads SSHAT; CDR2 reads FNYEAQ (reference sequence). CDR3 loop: CASSLAVYNEQFF. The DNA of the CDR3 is TGTGCCAGCAGCTTAGCGGTCTACAATGAGCAGTTCTTC.

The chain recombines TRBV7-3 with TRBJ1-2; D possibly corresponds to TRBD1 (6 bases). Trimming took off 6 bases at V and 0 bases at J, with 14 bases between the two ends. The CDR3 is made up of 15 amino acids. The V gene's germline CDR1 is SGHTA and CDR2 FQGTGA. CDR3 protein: CASRVTGTSNYGYTF. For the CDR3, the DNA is TGTGCCAGCAGAGTTACAGGGACCTCTAACTATGGCTACACCTTC.

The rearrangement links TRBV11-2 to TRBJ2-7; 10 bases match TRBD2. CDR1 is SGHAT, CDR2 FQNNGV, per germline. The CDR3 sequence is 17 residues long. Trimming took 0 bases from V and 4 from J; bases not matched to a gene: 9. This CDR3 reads CASSLEMRVAGGYEQYF. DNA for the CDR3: TGTGCCAGCAGCTTAGAGATGAGGGTAGCGGGGGGATACGAGCAGTACTTC.

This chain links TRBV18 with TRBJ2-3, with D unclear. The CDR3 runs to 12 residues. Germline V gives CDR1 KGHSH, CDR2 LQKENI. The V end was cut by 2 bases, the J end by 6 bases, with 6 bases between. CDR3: CASSPTPDTQYF. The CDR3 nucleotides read TGTGCCAGCTCACCAACGCCGGATACGCAGTATTTT.

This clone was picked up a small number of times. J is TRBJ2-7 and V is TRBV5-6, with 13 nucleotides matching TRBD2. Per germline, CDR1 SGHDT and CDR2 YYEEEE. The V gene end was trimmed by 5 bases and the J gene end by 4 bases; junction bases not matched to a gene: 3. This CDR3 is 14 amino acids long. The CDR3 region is CASSGLAGEYEQYF. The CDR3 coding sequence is TGTGCCAGCAGTGGACTAGCGGGGGAATACGAGCAGTACTTC.

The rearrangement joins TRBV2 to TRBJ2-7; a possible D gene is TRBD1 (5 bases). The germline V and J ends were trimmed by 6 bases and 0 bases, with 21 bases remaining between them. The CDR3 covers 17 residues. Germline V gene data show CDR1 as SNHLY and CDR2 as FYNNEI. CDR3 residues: CASRDTTDTQSSYEQYF. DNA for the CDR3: TGTGCCAGCAGGGACACAACCGACACTCAGAGCTCCTACGAGCAGTACTTC.